The subject of this entry is one TCR beta chain. What it binds is not known. CDR3 length equals 15 residues. CDR1 and CDR2 (germline): SEHNR, FQNEAQ (reference sequence). V was pared by 4 bases and J by 2 bases, with 12 bases between. This sample is part of a study of CD8+ T cells in alopecia areata. Study-wide points: Tofacitinib did not eliminate many expanded lesional clones from scalp or blood. Unlike in mice, where it was clearer, TCR sharing across patients was less clear, possibly HLA-related.

Extracted from the samples, RNA was reverse transcribed into cDNA to serve as the sequencing template. Sequencing used immunoSEQ multiplex PCR; TCRdb keeps in-frame clones, though not all of them. The table shows about 140,000 clones, with 82% occurring only once. The sample's treatment: oral pan-JAK inhibitor, 5-10 mg twice daily. The chain couples TRBV7-9 to TRBJ2-1; D call uncertain. This receptor was obtained from a human donor with alopecia areata. Sequencing used CD8+ T cells sorted from blood, obtained at week 4, from a patient treated with tofacitinib. The CDR3 DNA reads as TGTGCCAGCAGCTCTCCCGTTAGGCCCTACAATGAGCAGTTCTTC. Amino acids: CASSSPVRPYNEQFF.